Shown below are 10 T cell receptor beta chains from a single sample sequenced in a study of blood T cell repertoires in COVID-19 (dated by TCRdb to between 2020 and 2021). The library was generated by the immunoSEQ multiplex PCR assay. TCRdb provides this immuneACCESS table in a form limited to in-frame rearrangements. Some clones are lacking; in checked studies, under half of them reflect an unresolved V gene, and why the rest are absent is not known. Counted in this sample were more than 150,000 clones; 85% to 90% of them appeared once. Less than 25% of the sample lies in the top ten. Specimen: peripheral blood. The receptors here all came from a man aged 70-80 years with active or convalescent COVID-19.

This clone was detected only a few times. The rearrangement joins TRBV19 to TRBJ1-1, with 10 bases matching TRBD1. Trimming removed 5 bases from V and 1 base from J; junction bases left unmatched: 1. Germline CDR1 reads LNHDA; CDR2 reads SQIVND (reference sequence). CDR3 length: 14 residues. As DNA, the CDR3 is TGTGCCAGTAGTCGGGACAGGGGGAACACTGAAGCTTTCTTT. This encodes CASSRDRGNTEAFF. The full variable domain, its missing parts supplied by reference TRBV19 and TRBJ1-1, is DGGITQSPKYLFRKEGQNVTLSCEQNLNHDAMYWYRQDPGQGLRLIYYSQIVNDFQKGDIAEGYSVSREKKESFPLTVTSAQKNPTAFYLCASSRDRGNTEAFFGQGTRLTVV.

V and J are TRBV6-5 and TRBJ1-3, with TRBD1 matching over 7 bases. From germline, CDR1 is MNHEY and CDR2 SVGAGI. V lost 2 bases to trimming and J lost 4 bases; unmatched junction nucleotides: 5. The CDR3 contains 15 residues. This CDR3 reads CASSYEGARGNTIYF. The CDR3 nucleotides read TGTGCCAGCAGTTACGAGGGGGCGCGGGGAAACACCATATATTTT.

The J gene is TRBJ2-7, the V gene TRBV7-9, with a tentative D call TRBD2 (5 bases). CDR3 length: 14 amino acids. V lost 4 bases to trimming and J lost 0 bases, with 10 bases between them. Germline V CDR1 and CDR2: SEHNR, FQNEAQ (reference sequence). The CDR3 sequence is CASSSTTSSYEQYF. DNA for the CDR3: TGTGCCAGCAGCTCCACTACTAGCTCCTACGAGCAGTACTTC. Drawing the rest from reference TRBV7-9 and TRBJ2-7, the complete variable domain is DTGVSQNPRHKITKRGQNVTFRCDPISEHNRLYWYRQTLGQGPEFLTYFQNEAQLEKSRLLSDRFSAERPKGSFSTLEIQRTEQGDSAMYLCASSSTTSSYEQYFGPGTRLTVT.

The CDR3 DNA reads TGTGCCATTCTACTAATGGGACAGGGCTACTCTGGGGCCAACGTCCTGACTTTC. Protein product: CAILLMGQGYSGANVLTF. The rearrangement links TRBV11-2 to TRBJ2-6; 9 positions agree with TRBD1. Germline assignment: CDR1 SGHAT and CDR2 FQNNGV. V gave up 10 bases and J gave up 0 bases; unmatched junction bases: 13. The CDR3 covers 18 residues.

The chain is built from TRBV7-6 and TRBJ2-1; possible D gene TRBD2, 5 bases. This CDR3 comprises 15 residues. The V and J ends lost 5 bases and 6 bases respectively, with 17 bases between them. CDR1 SGHVS and CDR2 FNYEAQ come from the germline V gene. The DNA of the CDR3 is TGTGCCAGCAGCCCACTAGGGATAGCGAGCAATGAGCAGTTCTTC. Residues: CASSPLGIASNEQFF.

This sequence joins TRBV30 and TRBJ1-1; the D gene is possibly TRBD1 (6 bases). V lost 2 bases and J 1 base, leaving 14 bases between the germline ends. The CDR3 extends over 15 amino acids. Germline V lookup: CDR1 GTSNPN, CDR2 SVGIG (reference sequence). The CDR3 reads CAWSPHRVGNTEAFF. The CDR3 bases are TGTGCCTGGAGTCCCCACAGGGTCGGGAACACTGAAGCTTTCTTT.

The chain joins TRBV15 to TRBJ2-2; 9 positions match TRBD1. The germline CDR1 and CDR2 sequences are LNHNV and YYDKDF (reference sequence). This CDR3 region has 15 residues. After removal of 4 bases from V and 2 bases from J, the junction contained 2 bases not matched to a gene. CDR3 in amino acids: CATSTGQGNTGELFF. DNA of the CDR3: TGTGCCACCAGCACGGGACAGGGAAACACCGGGGAGCTGTTTTTT.

The rearrangement uses TRBV19 and TRBJ1-4; D might be TRBD1 (5 bases). The CDR3 totals 15 residues. Between the trimmed V and J ends, which lost 2 bases and 3 bases, there was a span of 10 bases. CDR1 and CDR2 from the germline V gene are LNHDA and SQIVND (reference sequence). The CDR3 DNA reads as TGTGCCAGTAGTATACAGGGCCACTCTAATGAAAAACTGTTTTTT. This gives the protein CASSIQGHSNEKLFF.

The V gene is TRBV13, the J gene TRBJ1-2; no clear D gene. The CDR3 contains 13 residues. The V end lost 3 bases, the J end lost 2 bases, and 7 bases lay between the germline ends. From germline, CDR1 is PRHDT and CDR2 FYEKMQ (reference sequence). CDR3 sequence reads: CASSFGGNYGYTF. CDR3 coding DNA: TGTGCCAGCAGCTTTGGAGGGAACTATGGCTACACCTTC.

This chain connects TRBV7-2 to TRBJ1-1, with D possibly matching TRBD1 (5 bases). CDR1 and CDR2 (germline): SGHTA, FQGNSA. This CDR3 has 14 amino acids. V was clipped by 5 bases and J by 5 bases, with 15 bases between them. In nucleotides, the CDR3 is TGTGCCAGCAGCGGTCGACAGTCGAGAACTGAAGCTTTCTTT. Amino acid sequence: CASSGRQSRTEAFF.